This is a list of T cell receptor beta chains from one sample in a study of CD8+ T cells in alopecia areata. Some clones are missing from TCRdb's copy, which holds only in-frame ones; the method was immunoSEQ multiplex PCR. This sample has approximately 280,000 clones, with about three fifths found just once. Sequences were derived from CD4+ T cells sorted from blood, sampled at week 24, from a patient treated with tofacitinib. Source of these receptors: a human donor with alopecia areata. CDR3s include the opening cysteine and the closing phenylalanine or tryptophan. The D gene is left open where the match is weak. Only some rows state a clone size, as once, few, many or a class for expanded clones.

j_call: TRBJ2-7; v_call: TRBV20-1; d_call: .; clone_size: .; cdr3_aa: CSALGSYEQYF; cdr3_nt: TGCAGTGCTCTTGGCAGCTACGAGCAGTACTTC
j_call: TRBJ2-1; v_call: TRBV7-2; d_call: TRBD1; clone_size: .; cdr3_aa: CASSLGNRGMINEQFF; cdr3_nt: TGTGCCAGCAGCTTAGGTAACAGGGGGATGATCAATGAGCAGTTCTTC
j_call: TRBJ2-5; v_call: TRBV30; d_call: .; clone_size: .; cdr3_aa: CAWSVLRGGETQYF; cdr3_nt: TGTGCCTGGAGTGTACTACGGGGAGGCGAGACCCAGTACTTC
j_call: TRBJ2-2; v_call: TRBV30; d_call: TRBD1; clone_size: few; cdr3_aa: CAWKETGGIGELFF; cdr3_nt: TGTGCCTGGAAGGAGACAGGGGGTATCGGGGAGCTGTTTTTT
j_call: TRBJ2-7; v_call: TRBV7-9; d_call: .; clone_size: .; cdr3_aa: CASSQHGGEQYF; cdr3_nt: TGTGCCAGCAGCCAGCATGGGGGCGAGCAGTACTTC
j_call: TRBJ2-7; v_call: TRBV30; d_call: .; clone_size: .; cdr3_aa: CAWAGGPSEQYF; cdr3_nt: TGTGCCTGGGCCGGGGGCCCTTCCGAGCAGTACTTC
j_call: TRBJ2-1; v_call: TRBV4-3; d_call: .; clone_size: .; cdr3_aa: CASSQDQGGEQFF; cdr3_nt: TGCGCCAGCAGCCAAGATCAGGGTGGCGAGCAGTTCTTC
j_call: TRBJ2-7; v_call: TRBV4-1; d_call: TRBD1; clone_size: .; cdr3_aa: CASSQDAGQDSYEQYF; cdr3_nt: TGCGCCAGCAGCCAAGATGCGGGACAGGATTCTTACGAGCAGTACTTC
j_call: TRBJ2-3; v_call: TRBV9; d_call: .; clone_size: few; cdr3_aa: CASSGTPTDTQYF; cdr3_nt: TGTGCCAGCAGCGGGACCCCCACAGATACGCAGTATTTT
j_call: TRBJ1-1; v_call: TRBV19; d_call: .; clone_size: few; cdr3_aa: CASSIDRMNTEAFF; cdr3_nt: TGTGCCAGTAGTATAGACAGAATGAACACTGAAGCTTTCTTT
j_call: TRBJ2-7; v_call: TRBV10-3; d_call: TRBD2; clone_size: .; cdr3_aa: CAISTGTSGFGQYF; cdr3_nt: TGTGCCATCAGTACCGGGACTAGCGGCTTCGGGCAGTACTTC
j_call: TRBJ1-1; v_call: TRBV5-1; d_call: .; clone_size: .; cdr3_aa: CASSLEGWGGAVTTEAFF; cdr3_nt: TGCGCCAGCAGCTTGGAAGGTTGGGGCGGGGCGGTGACCACTGAAGCTTTCTTT
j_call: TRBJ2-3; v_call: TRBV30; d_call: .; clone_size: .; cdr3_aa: CAWSVKDTQYF; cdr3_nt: TGTGCCTGGAGTGTGAAAGATACGCAGTATTTT
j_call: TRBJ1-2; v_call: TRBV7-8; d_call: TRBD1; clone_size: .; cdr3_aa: CASSPTDRQFSGYTF; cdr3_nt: TGTGCCAGCAGCCCCACGGACAGGCAATTTTCCGGCTACACCTTC
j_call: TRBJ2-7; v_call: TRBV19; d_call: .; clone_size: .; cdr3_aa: CASSISQGSPYEQYF; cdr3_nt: TGTGCCAGTAGTATTAGCCAGGGGAGTCCCTACGAGCAGTACTTC
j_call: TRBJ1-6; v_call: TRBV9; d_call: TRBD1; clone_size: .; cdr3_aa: CASSVGGTVSSPLHF; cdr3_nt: TGTGCCAGCAGCGTAGGGGGGACAGTATCCTCACCCCTCCACTTT
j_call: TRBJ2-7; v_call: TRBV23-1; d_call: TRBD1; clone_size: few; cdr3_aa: CASRHGTASSYEQYF; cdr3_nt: TGCGCCAGCAGACATGGGACAGCGAGTTCCTACGAGCAGTACTTC
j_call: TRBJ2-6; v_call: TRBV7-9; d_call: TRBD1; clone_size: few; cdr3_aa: CASSLPRQGSSGANVLTF; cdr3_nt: TGTGCCAGCAGCTTACCCCGACAGGGTAGCTCTGGGGCCAACGTCCTGACTTTC
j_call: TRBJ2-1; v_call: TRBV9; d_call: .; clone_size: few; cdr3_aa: CASSVDLDSYNEQFF; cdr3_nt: TGTGCCAGCAGCGTAGATCTAGACTCCTACAATGAGCAGTTCTTC
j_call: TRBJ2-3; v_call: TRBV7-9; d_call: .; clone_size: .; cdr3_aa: CASSSGLLGTDTQYF; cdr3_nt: TGTGCCAGCAGCTCGGGACTCCTGGGGACAGATACGCAGTATTTT
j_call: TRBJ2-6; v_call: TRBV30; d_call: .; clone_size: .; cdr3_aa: CAWSVHIGANVLTF; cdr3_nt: TGTGCCTGGAGTGTACATATAGGGGCCAACGTCCTGACTTTC
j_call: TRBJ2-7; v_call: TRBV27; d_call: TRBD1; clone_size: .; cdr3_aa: CASSRTGDYEQYF; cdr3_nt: TGTGCCAGCAGTAGGACAGGGGACTACGAGCAGTACTTC
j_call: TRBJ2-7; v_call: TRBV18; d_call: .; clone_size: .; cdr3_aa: CASSLDRYEQYF; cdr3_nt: TGTGCCAGCTCACTAGACAGATACGAGCAGTACTTC
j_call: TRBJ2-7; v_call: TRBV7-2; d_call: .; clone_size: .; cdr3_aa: CASSLEVDYYEQYF; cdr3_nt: TGTGCCAGCAGCTTAGAGGTTGATTACTACGAGCAGTACTTC
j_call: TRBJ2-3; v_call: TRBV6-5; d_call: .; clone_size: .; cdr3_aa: CASSYAGFTDTQYF; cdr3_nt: TGTGCCAGCAGTTACGCCGGATTCACAGATACGCAGTATTTT
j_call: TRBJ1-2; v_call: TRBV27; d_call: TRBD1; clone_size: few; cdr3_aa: CASSPRGRGGGYTF; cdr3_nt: TGTGCCAGCAGTCCCAGGGGGCGGGGCGGTGGCTACACCTTC
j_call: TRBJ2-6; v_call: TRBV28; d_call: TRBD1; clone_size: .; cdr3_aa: CASSPYRDRGHPGANVLTF; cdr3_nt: TGTGCCAGCAGTCCATACCGGGACAGGGGACATCCTGGGGCCAACGTCCTGACTTTC
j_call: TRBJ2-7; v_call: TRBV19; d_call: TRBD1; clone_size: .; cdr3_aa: CASRDRNYEQYF; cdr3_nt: TGTGCCAGCCGGGACAGAAACTACGAGCAGTACTTC
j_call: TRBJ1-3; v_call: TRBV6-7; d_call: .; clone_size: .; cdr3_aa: CASSYSRGVRGNTIYF; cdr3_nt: TGTGCCAGCAGTTACTCCCGGGGAGTGAGGGGAAACACCATATATTTT
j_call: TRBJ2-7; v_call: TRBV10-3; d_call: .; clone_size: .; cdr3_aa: CAISELGELSYEQYF; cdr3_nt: TGTGCCATCAGTGAATTAGGCGAACTCTCCTACGAGCAGTACTTC
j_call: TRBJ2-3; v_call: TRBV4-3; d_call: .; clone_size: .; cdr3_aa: CASSQGAFSTDTQYF; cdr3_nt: TGCGCCAGCTCCCAGGGAGCCTTTAGCACAGATACGCAGTATTTT
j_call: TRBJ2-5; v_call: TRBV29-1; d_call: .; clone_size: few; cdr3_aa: CSVGALETQYF; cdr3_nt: TGCAGCGTTGGGGCCTTAGAGACCCAGTACTTC
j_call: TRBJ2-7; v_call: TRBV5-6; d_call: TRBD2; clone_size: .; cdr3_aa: CASSAASGGVDYEQYF; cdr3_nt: TGTGCCAGCAGCGCGGCTAGCGGGGGGGTTGACTACGAGCAGTACTTC
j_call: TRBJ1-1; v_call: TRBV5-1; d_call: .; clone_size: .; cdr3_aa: CASSSQAVSSEAFF; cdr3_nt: TGCGCCAGCAGTTCACAGGCGGTAAGCTCTGAAGCTTTCTTT
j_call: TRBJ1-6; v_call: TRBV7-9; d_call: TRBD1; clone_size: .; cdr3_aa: CAGNGAGGESPLHF; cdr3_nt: TGTGCCGGCAACGGGGCAGGGGGCGAGTCACCCCTCCACTTT
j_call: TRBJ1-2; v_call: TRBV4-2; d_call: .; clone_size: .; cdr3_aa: CASSQGRQGLYGYTF; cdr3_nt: TGTGCCAGCAGCCAAGGCAGACAAGGGCTCTATGGCTACACCTTC
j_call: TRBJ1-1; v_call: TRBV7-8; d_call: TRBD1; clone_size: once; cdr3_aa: CASSPTGTGNTEAFF; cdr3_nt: TGTGCCAGCAGCCCCACCGGGACAGGGAACACTGAAGCTTTCTTT
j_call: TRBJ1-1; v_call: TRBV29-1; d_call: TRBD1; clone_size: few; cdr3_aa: CSVEGQVSGQAFF; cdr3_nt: TGCAGCGTGGAGGGACAGGTCTCCGGGCAAGCTTTCTTT
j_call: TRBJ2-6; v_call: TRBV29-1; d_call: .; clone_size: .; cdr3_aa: CSLWRVPSSGANVLTF; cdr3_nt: TGCAGCCTCTGGCGAGTCCCGAGCTCTGGGGCCAACGTCCTGACTTTC
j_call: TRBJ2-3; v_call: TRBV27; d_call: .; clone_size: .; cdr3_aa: CASCSTDTQYF; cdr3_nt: TGTGCCAGCTGCAGCACAGATACGCAGTATTTT
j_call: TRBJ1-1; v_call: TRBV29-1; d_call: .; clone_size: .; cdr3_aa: CSVKRIEAFF; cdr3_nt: TGCAGCGTTAAGAGGATCGAAGCTTTCTTT